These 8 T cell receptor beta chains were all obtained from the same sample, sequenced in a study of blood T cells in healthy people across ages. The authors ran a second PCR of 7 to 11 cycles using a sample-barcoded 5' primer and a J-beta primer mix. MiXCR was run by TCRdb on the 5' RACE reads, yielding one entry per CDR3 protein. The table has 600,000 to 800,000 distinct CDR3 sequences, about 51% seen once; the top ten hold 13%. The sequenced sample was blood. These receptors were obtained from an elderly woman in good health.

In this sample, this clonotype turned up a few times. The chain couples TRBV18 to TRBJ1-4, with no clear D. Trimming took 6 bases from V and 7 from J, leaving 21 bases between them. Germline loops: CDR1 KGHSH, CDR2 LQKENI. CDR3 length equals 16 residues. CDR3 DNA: TGTGCCAGCTCGCCCTATGGACGCACTGGGAGTGAAAAACTGTTTTTT. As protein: CASSPYGRTGSEKLFF. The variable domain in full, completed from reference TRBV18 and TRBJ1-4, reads NAGVMQNPRHLVRRRGQEARLRCSPMKGHSHVYWYRQLPEEGLKFMVYLQKENIIDESGMPKERFSAEFPKEGPSILRIQQVVRGDSAAYFCASSPYGRTGSEKLFFGSGTQLSVL.

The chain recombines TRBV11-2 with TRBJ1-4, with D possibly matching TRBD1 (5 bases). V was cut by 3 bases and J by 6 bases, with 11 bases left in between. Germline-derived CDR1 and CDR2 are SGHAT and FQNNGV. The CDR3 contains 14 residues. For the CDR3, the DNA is TGTGCCAGCAGCTTGATGTCGGGGGATGAAAAACTGTTTTTT. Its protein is CASSLMSGDEKLFF.

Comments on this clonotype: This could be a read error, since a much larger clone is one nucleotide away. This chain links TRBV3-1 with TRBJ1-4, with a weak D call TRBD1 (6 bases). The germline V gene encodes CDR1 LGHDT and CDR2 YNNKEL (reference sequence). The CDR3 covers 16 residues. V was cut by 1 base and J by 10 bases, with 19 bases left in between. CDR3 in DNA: TGTGCCAGCAGCCAAGGGCCAGGGGCCGTCACGGGAAAACTGTTTTTT. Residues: CASSQGPGAVTGKLFF. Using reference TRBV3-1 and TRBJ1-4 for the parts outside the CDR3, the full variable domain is DTAVSQTPKYLVTQMGNDKSIKCEQNLGHDTMYWYKQDSKKFLKIMFSYNNKELIINETVPNRFSPKSPDKAHLNLHINSLELGDSAVYFCASSQGPGAVTGKLFFGSGTQLSVL.

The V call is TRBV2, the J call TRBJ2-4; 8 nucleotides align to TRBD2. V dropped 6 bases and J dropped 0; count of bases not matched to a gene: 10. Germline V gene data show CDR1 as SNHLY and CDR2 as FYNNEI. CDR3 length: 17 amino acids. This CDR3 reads CASRMRGDFLAKNIQYF. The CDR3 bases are TGTGCCAGCAGGATGCGGGGGGATTTCCTAGCCAAAAACATTCAGTACTTC.

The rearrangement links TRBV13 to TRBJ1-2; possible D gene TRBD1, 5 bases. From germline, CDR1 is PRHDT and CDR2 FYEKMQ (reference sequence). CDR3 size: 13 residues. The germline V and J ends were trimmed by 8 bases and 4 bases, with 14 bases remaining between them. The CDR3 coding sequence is TGTGCCAGCTCCCAGACAGCCCTCTATGGCTACACCTTC. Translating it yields CASSQTALYGYTF.

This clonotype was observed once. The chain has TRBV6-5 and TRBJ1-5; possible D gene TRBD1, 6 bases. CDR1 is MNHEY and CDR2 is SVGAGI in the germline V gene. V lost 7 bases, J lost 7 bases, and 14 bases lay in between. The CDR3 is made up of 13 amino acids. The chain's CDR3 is CASTPQGVQPQHF. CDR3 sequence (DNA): TGTGCCAGCACTCCACAGGGTGTCCAGCCCCAGCATTTT.

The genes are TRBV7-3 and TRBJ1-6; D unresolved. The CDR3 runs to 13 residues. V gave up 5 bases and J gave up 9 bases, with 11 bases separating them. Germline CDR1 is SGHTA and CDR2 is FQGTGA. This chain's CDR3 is CASSPDQSSPLHF. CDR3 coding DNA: TGTGCCAGCAGCCCGGACCAGAGTTCACCCCTCCACTTT.

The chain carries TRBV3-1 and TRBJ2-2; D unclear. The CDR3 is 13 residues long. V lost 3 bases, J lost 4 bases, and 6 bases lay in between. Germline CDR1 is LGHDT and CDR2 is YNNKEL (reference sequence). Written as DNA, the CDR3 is TGTGCCAGCAGCCATGGCAGCACCGGGGAGCTGTTTTTT. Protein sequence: CASSHGSTGELFF.